One sample yielded the 4 T cell receptor beta chains listed below, sequenced in a study of Ad26.COV2.S vaccination and SARS-CoV-2 variants. Treatment given: around 19 received Ad26.COV2.S at low or high dose, single or two shots; about 5 received placebo; per-sample allocation not given. Sampling was performed 63 days after the first vaccine or placebo injection. Here immunoSEQ multiplex PCR was the method, and the copy in TCRdb shows in-frame clones only, minus some. The profile shows fewer than 800,000 clones, 80% to 90% of them singletons. Sequenced here: peripheral blood, sampled in a trial of Ad26.COV2.S vaccine versus placebo. The origin of the receptors is a person between 18 and 65 years old who received the Ad26.COV2.S COVID-19 vaccine or a placebo.

V gene TRBV11-1 combines with J gene TRBJ1-4; no firm D call. The V end was cut by 2 bases, the J end by 5 bases, with 12 bases between. The CDR3 is 15 residues long. The germline gives CDR1 SGHAT, CDR2 FQDESV (reference sequence). The DNA for the CDR3 is TGTGCCAGCAGCTTAAATGTGATCGACAATGAAAAACTGTTTTTT. This gives the protein CASSLNVIDNEKLFF.

The rearrangement uses TRBV5-6 and TRBJ2-3, with D maybe TRBD1 (7 bases). The CDR3 runs 16 residues. V shed 1 base and J shed 3 bases, with 15 bases lying between them. Germline V gene sequence: CDR1 SGHDT, CDR2 YYEEEE. CDR3 protein: CASSLLAGGRTDTQYF. In DNA, the CDR3 is TGTGCCAGCAGCTTGTTGGCAGGGGGGAGGACAGATACGCAGTATTTT.

This chain joins TRBV19 and TRBJ1-1, with D perhaps matching TRBD1 (5 bases). V lost 3 bases, J lost 5 bases, and 16 bases lay in between. Per germline, CDR1 LNHDA and CDR2 SQIVND (reference sequence). There are 15 residues in the CDR3. The DNA for the CDR3 is TGTGCCAGTAGTATGGGGCCCCGGGGAGGAACTGAAGCTTTCTTT. Its protein is CASSMGPRGGTEAFF.

This chain links TRBV11-2 with TRBJ2-7; perhaps TRBD2 as D (5 bases). V lost 1 base, J lost 2 bases, and 9 bases lay in between. CDR3 length: 14 amino acids. Germline V gives CDR1 SGHAT, CDR2 FQNNGV. CDR3: CASSLGTHAYEQYF. The CDR3 DNA sequence: TGTGCCAGCAGCTTAGGGACTCACGCCTACGAGCAGTACTTC.